These 5 T cell receptor beta chains were all obtained from the same sample, sequenced in a study of blood T cell repertoires in COVID-19. TCRdb's copy holds only in-frame clones and misses some; the assay was immunoSEQ multiplex PCR. Here the sample spans 100,000 to 150,000 clones, about 84% being singletons. Sequenced sample: peripheral blood. The receptors come from a man between 60 and 75 years old with acute or convalescent COVID-19.

The J gene is TRBJ2-2, the V gene TRBV30, with TRBD1 identical over 8 bases. This CDR3 region has 12 residues. V shed 4 bases and J 8 bases; nucleotides not matched to a gene: 3. Per germline, CDR1 GTSNPN and CDR2 SVGIG (reference sequence). CDR3 sequence: CAWNRGRGELFF. The DNA of the CDR3 is TGTGCCTGGAACAGGGGGAGGGGGGAGCTGTTTTTT.

V gene TRBV4-3 combines with J gene TRBJ2-2; tentatively, D is TRBD1 (5 bases). The CDR3 totals 15 residues. V lost 0 bases and J lost 4, with 9 bases in between. The germline V gene encodes CDR1 LGHNA and CDR2 YSLEER. CDR3 in amino acids: CASSQDAGRTGELFF. The CDR3 nucleotides read TGCGCCAGCAGCCAAGATGCAGGGCGCACCGGGGAGCTGTTTTTT.

This chain joins TRBV28 and TRBJ2-7, with 9 bases matching TRBD2. The CDR3 runs 15 residues. V was pared by 3 bases and J by 3 bases, with 6 bases of the junction left unmatched. In germline, CDR1 is MDHEN, CDR2 SYDVKM. CDR3 nucleotide sequence: TGTGCCAGCAGTTTGACTAGCGGTCCTCTCTACGAGCAGTACTTC. Amino acids: CASSLTSGPLYEQYF. The whole variable domain, filled in from reference TRBV28 and TRBJ2-7, reads DVKVTQSSRYLVKRTGEKVFLECVQDMDHENMFWYRQDPGLGLRLIYFSYDVKMKEKGDIPEGYSVSREKKERFSLILESASTNQTSMYLCASSLTSGPLYEQYFGPGTRLTVT.

The V call is TRBV4-1, the J call TRBJ2-7; 7 bases map to TRBD1. Trimming at V came to 0 bases and at J to 6 bases, leaving 8 bases not matched to a gene. The length of the CDR3 is 15 residues. The V gene's germline CDR1 is MGHRA and CDR2 YSYEKL. CDR3 in DNA: TGCGCCAGCAGCCAAGAACCGACAGGGATCTCCGAGCAGTACTTC. This translates into CASSQEPTGISEQYF.

The V gene is TRBV28, the J gene TRBJ1-6; D is undetermined. This CDR3 spans 13 amino acids. CDR1 and CDR2 from the germline V gene are MDHEN and SYDVKM. The CDR3 nucleotides read TGTGCTGGCGGGAGCTCCTATAATTCACCCCTCCACTTT. It translates to CAGGSSYNSPLHF. Based on the CDR3 plus reference TRBV28 and TRBJ1-6, the full variable domain is DVKVTQSSRYLVKRTGEKVFLECVQDMDHENMFWYRQDPGLGLRLIYFSYDVKMKEKGDIPEGYSVSREKKERFSLILESASTNQTSMYLCAGGSSYNSPLHFGNGTRLTVT.